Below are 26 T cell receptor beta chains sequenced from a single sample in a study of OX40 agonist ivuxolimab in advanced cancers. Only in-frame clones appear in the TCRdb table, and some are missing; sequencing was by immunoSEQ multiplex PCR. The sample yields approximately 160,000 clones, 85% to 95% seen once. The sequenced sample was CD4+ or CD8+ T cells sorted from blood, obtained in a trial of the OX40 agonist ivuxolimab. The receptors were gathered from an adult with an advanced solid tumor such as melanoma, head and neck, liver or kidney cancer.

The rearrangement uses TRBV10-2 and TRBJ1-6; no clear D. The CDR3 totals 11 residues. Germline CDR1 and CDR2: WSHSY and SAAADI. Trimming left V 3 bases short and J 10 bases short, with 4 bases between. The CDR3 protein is CASSEQSPLHF. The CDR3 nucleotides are TGCGCCAGCAGTGAACAATCACCCCTCCACTTT.

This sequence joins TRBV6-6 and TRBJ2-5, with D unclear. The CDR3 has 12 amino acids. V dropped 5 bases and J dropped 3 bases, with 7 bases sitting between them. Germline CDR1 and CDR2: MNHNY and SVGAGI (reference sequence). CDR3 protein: CASSPSKETQYF. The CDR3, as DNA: TGTGCCAGCAGTCCGTCAAAAGAGACCCAGTACTTC.

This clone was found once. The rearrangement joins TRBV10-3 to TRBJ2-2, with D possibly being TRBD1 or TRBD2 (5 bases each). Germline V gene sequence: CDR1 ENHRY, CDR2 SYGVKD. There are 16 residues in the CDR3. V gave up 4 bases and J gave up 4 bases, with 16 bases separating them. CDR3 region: CAISALGGEGTGELFF. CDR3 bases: TGTGCCATCAGTGCCCTTGGGGGAGAGGGCACCGGGGAGCTGTTTTTT.

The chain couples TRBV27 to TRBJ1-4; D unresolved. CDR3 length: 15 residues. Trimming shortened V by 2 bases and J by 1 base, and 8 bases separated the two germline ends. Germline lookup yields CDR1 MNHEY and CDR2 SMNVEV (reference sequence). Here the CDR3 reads CASSLLGGTNEKLFF. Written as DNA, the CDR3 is TGTGCCAGCAGTTTACTGGGCGGAACTAATGAAAAACTGTTTTTT.

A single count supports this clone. CDR3 amino acids: CASSSDYTQETQYF. The CDR3 DNA is TGTGCCAGCAGCTCCGACTACACGCAAGAGACCCAGTACTTC. The rearrangement joins TRBV7-3 to TRBJ2-5, with D possibly being TRBD2 (5 bases). Germline V gene data show CDR1 as SGHTA and CDR2 as FQGTGA. V dropped 4 bases and J dropped 2 bases, with 11 bases sitting between them. CDR3 size: 14 residues.

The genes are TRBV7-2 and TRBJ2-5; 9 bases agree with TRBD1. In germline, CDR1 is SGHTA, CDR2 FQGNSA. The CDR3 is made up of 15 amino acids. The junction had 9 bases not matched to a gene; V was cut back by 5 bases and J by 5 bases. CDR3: CASSLTGGSRETQYF. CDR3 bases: TGTGCCAGCAGCCTGACAGGGGGAAGTAGGGAGACCCAGTACTTC.

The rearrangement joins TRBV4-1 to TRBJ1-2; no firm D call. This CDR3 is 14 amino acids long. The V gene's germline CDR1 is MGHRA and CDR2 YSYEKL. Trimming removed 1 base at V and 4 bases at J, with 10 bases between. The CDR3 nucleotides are TGCGCCAGCAGCCAAGTCGGGCGATTCTATGGCTACACCTTC. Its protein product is CASSQVGRFYGYTF.

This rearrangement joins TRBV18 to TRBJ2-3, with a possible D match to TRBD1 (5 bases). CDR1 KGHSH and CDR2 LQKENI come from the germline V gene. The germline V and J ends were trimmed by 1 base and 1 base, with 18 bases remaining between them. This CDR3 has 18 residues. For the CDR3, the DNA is TGTGCCAGCTCACCACGAAGTCAGTGGGGCAGGGGCACAGATACGCAGTATTTT. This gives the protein CASSPRSQWGRGTDTQYF.

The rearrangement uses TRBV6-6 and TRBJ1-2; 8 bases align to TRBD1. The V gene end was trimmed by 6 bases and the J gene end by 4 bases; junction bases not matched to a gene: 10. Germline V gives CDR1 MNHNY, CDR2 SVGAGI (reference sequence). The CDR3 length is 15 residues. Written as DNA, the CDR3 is TGTGCCAGCAGCCCCGGCGGACAGGGAGGCTATGGCTACACCTTC. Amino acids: CASSPGGQGGYGYTF.

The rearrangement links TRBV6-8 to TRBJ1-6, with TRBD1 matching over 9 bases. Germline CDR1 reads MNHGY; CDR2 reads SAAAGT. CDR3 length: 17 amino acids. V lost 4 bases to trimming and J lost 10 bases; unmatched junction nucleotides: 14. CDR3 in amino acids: CASSSALRDRVDSPLHF. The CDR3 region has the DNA TGTGCCAGCAGTTCCGCCCTCCGGGACAGGGTAGACTCACCCCTCCACTTT.

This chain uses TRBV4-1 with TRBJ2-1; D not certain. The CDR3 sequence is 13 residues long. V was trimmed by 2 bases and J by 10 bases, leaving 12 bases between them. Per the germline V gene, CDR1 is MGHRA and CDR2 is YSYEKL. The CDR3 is CASSQFRSAEQFF. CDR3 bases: TGCGCCAGCAGCCAATTTAGGTCGGCGGAGCAGTTCTTC.

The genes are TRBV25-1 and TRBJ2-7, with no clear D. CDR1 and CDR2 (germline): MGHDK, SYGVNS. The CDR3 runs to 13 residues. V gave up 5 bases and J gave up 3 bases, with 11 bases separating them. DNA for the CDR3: TGTGCCAGCAGTCGGATAGAGGTCTACGAGCAGTACTTC. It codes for CASSRIEVYEQYF.

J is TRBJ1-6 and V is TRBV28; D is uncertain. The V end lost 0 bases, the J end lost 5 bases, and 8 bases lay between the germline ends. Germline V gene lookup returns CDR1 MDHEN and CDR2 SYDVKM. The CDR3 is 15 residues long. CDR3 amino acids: CASSLWAPNNSPLHF. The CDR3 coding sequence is TGTGCCAGCAGTTTATGGGCCCCTAATAATTCACCCCTCCACTTT.

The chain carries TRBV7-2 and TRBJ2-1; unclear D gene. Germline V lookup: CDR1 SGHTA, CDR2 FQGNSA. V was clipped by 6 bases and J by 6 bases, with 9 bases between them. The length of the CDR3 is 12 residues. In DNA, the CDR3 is TGTGCCAGCAGGCCCCTAGGCAATGAGCAGTTCTTC. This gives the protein CASRPLGNEQFF.

The CDR3 nucleotides read TGTGCCAGCAGCTCCAGGTGGAAACAGCCCCAGCATTTT. This encodes CASSSRWKQPQHF. V is TRBV5-8 and J is TRBJ1-5; D not certain. Trimming shortened V by 3 bases and J by 7 bases, and 11 bases separated the two germline ends. The germline V gene encodes CDR1 SGHTS and CDR2 YDEGEE. The CDR3 has 13 amino acids.

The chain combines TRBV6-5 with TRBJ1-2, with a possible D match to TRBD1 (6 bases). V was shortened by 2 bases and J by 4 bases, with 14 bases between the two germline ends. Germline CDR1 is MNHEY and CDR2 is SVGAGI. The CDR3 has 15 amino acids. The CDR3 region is CASSYRGGPGYGYTF. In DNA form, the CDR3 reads TGTGCCAGCAGTTACAGAGGGGGACCGGGCTATGGCTACACCTTC.

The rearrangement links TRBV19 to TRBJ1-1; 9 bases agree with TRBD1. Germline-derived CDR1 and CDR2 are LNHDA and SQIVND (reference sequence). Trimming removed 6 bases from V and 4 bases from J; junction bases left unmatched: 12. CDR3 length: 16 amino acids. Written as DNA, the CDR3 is TGTGCCAGTAGCCCCGGGACAGGGCGGTTCGGCACTGAAGCTTTCTTT. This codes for CASSPGTGRFGTEAFF.

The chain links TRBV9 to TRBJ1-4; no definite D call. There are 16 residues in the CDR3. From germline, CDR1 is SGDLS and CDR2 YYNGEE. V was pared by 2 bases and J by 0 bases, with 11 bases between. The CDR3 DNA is TGTGCCAGCAGCGTGGGAATCGAGGCAACTAATGAAAAACTGTTTTTT. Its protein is CASSVGIEATNEKLFF.

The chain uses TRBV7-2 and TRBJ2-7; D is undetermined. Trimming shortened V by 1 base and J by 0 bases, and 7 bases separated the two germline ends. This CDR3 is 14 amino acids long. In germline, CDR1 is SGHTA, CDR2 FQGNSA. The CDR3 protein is CASSLDFSSYEQYF. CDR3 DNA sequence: TGTGCCAGCAGCTTAGATTTCAGCTCCTACGAGCAGTACTTC.

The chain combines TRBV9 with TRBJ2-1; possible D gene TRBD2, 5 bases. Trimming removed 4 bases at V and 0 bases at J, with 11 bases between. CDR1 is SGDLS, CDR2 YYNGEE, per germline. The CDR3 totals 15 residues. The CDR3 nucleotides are TGTGCCAGCAGCAATCGACTAAACTCCTACAATGAGCAGTTCTTC. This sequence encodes CASSNRLNSYNEQFF.

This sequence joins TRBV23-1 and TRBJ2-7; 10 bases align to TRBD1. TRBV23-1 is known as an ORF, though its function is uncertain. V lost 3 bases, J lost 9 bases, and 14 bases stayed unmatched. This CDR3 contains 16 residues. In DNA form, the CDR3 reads TGCGCCAGCAGTCACCAGGACAGGGGGACCTGCCTGGGGCAGTACTTC. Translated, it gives CASSHQDRGTCLGQYF.

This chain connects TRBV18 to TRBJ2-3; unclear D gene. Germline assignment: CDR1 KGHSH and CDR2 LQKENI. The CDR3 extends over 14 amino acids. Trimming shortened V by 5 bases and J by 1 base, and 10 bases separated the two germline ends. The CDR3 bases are TGTGCCAGCTCAGACTGGGCTGGCACAGATACGCAGTATTTT. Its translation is CASSDWAGTDTQYF. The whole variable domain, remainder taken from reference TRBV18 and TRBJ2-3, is NAGVMQNPRHLVRRRGQEARLRCSPMKGHSHVYWYRQLPEEGLKFMVYLQKENIIDESGMPKERFSAEFPKEGPSILRIQQVVRGDSAAYFCASSDWAGTDTQYFGPGTRLTVL.

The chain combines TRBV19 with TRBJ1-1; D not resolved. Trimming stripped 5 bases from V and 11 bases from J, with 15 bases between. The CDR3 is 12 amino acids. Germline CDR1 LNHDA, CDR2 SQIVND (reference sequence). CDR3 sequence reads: CASSFGPGYAFF. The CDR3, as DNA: TGTGCCAGTAGTTTTGGGCCCGGCTACGCTTTCTTT.

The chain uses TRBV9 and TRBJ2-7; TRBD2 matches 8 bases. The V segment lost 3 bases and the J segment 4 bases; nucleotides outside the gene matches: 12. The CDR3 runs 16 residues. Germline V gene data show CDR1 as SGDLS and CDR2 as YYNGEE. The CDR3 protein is CASSASTLAGRYEQYF. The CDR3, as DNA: TGTGCCAGCAGCGCCTCTACGTTAGCGGGAAGGTACGAGCAGTACTTC.

CDR3: CSVAGTARVGTQYF. CDR3 nucleotide sequence: TGCAGCGTTGCCGGGACAGCAAGAGTCGGGACCCAGTACTTC. The rearrangement links TRBV29-1 to TRBJ2-5, with 7 bases identical to TRBD1. J lost 7 bases, V lost 4 bases, and 12 bases had no gene match. In germline, CDR1 is SQVTM, CDR2 ANQGSEA. The CDR3 loop spans 14 amino acids.

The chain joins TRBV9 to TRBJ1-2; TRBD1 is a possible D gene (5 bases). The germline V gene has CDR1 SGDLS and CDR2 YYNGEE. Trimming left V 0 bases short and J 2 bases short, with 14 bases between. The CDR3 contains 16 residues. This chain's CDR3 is CASSVGPPTENYGYTF. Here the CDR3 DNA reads TGTGCCAGCAGCGTAGGCCCCCCGACAGAGAACTATGGCTACACCTTC.